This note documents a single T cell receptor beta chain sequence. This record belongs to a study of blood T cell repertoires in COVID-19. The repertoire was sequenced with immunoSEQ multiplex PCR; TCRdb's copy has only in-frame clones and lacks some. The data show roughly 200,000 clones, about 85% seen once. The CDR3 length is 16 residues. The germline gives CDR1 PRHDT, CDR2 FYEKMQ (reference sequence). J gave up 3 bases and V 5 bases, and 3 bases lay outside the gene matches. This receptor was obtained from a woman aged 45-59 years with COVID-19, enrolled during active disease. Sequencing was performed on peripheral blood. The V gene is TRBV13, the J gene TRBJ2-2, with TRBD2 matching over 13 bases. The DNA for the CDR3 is TGTGCCAGCAGCCAGGGACTAGCGGGGTACACCGGGGAGCTGTTTTTT. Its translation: CASSQGLAGYTGELFF.